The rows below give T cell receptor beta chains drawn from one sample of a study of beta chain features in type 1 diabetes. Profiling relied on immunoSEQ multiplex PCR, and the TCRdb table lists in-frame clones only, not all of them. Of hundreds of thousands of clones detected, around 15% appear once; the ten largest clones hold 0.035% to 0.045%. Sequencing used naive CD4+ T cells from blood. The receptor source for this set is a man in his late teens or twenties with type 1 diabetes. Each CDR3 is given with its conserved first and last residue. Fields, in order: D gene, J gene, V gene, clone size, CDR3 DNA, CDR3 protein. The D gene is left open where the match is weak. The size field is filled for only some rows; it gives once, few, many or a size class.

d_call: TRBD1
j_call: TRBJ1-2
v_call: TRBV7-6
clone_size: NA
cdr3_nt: TGTGCCAGCAGCTTATTGGAGGGGGCAGGCTATGGCTACACCTTC
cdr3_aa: CASSLLEGAGYGYTF

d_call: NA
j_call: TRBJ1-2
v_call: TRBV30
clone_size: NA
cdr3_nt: TGTGCCTGGGGGGACCCTGGCTATGGCTACACCTTC
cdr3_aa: CAWGDPGYGYTF

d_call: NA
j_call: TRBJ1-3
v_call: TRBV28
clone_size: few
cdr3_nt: TGTGCCAGCAGATCCCCCATTGGGGCCTCTGGAAACACCATATATTTT
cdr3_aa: CASRSPIGASGNTIYF

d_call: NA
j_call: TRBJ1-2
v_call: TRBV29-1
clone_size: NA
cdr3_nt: TGCAGCGTCCTTAGGGGGACCCATGGCTACACCTTC
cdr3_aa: CSVLRGTHGYTF

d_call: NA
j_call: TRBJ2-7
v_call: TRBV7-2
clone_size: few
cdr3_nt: TGTGCCAGCAGCTTATTTGGGTACGAGCAGTACTTC
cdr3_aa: CASSLFGYEQYF

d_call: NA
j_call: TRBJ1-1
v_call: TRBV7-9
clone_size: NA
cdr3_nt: TGTGCCAGCAGCTTCCCCCTGGCCAACACTGAAGCTTTCTTT
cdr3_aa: CASSFPLANTEAFF

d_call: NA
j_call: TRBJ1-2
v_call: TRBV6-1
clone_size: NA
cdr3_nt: TGTGCCAGTTCCACAGGGATTGAGTATGGCTACACCTTC
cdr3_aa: CASSTGIEYGYTF

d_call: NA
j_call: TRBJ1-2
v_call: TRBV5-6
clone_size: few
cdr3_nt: TGTGCCAGCAGGGACAGTTATAACTATGGCTACACCTTC
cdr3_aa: CASRDSYNYGYTF

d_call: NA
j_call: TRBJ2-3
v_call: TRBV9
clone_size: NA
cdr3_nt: TGTGCCAGCAGCGTCGGCAGGCGCCCCGATACGCAGTATTTT
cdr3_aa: CASSVGRRPDTQYF

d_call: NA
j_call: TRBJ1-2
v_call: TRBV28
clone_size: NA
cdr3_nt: TGTGCCAGCAGTTCAATGGCGGGTGGAGGAGGCTACACCTTC
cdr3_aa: CASSSMAGGGGYTF

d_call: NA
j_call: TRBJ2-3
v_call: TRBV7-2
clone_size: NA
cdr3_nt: TGTGCCAGCAGCTTCGCGATTCCTAGCACAGATACGCAGTATTTT
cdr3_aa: CASSFAIPSTDTQYF

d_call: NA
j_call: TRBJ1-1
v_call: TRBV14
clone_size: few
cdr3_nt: TGTGCCAGCAGCCAAGCGGGGGGAAGGGTCACTGAAGCTTTCTTT
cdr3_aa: CASSQAGGRVTEAFF

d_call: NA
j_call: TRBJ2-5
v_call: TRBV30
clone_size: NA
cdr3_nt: TGTGCCTGGAGTGTAATCAGGGTCGGTGAGACCCAGTACTTC
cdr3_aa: CAWSVIRVGETQYF

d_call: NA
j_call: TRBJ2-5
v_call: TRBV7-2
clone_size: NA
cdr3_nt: TGTGCCAGCAGCTTAACTCGAAACCAAGAGACCCAGTACTTC
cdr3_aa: CASSLTRNQETQYF

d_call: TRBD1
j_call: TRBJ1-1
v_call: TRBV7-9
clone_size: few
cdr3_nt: TGTGCCAGCACCCGCCCGGGGACAGCGAACACTGAAGCTTTCTTT
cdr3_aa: CASTRPGTANTEAFF

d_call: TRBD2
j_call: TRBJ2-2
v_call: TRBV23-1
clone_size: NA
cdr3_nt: TGCGCCAGCAGTCAGGAAATGAGGGGAGGGAGAGCCGGGGAGCTGTTTTTT
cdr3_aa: CASSQEMRGGRAGELFF

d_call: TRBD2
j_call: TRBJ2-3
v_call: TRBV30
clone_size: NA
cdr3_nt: TGTGCCGGGGGGCCGGGACTAGCGGGAGGAGGAGATACGCAGTATTTT
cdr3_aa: CAGGPGLAGGGDTQYF

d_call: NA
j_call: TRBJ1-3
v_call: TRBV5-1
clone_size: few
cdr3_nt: TGCGCCAGCACCCAGGACCCTGGAAACACCATATATTTT
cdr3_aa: CASTQDPGNTIYF

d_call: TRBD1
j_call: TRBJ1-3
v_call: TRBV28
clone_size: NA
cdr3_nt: TGTGCCAGCAGTCTCCGGGACAGGGCTGGAAACACCATATATTTT
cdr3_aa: CASSLRDRAGNTIYF

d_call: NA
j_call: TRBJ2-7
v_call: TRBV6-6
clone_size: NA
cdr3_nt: TGTGCCAGCAGACCCCAACCCTACGAGCAGTACTTC
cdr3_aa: CASRPQPYEQYF

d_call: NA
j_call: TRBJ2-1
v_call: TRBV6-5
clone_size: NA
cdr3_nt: TGTGCCAGCAGTTTCAAGGGACTTCCCTACAATGAGCAGTTCTTC
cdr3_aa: CASSFKGLPYNEQFF

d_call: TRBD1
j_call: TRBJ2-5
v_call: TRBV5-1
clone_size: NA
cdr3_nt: TGCGCCAGCAGCTCGGACAGGGGGCCTTCGAAGACCCAGTACTTC
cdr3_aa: CASSSDRGPSKTQYF

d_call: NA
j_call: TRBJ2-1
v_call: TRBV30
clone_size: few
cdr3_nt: TGTGCCTGGAGTGTACTGCAGGGGAGGGGCTCCTACAATGAGCAGTTCTTC
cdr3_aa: CAWSVLQGRGSYNEQFF

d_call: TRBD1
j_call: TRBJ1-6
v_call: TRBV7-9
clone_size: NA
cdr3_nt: TGTGCCAGCAGCTATGGACAGGGACTTTCACCCCTCCACTTT
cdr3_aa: CASSYGQGLSPLHF

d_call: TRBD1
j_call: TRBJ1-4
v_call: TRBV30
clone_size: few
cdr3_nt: TGTGCCTGGAGTGACCCGGACAGGGGGGTAGGAAAACTGTTTTTT
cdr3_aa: CAWSDPDRGVGKLFF

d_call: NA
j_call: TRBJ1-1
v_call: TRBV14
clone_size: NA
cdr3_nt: TGTGCCAGCAGCCCTCCCGGCAGGGGTGGTGAAGCTTTCTTT
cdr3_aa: CASSPPGRGGEAFF

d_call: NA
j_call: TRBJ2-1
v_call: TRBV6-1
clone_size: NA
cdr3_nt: TGTGCCAGCAGTGAAGGGGTGGGCGGGCCTTACAATGAGCAGTTCTTC
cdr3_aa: CASSEGVGGPYNEQFF

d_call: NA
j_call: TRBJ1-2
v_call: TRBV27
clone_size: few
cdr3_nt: TGTGCCAGCAGTAGGGACGGACCCTACTATGGCTACACCTTC
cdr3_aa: CASSRDGPYYGYTF

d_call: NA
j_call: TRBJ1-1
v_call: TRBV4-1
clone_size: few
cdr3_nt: TGCGCCAGCAGCCAAGGGCGGACGGAAAACACTGAAGCTTTCTTT
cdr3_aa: CASSQGRTENTEAFF

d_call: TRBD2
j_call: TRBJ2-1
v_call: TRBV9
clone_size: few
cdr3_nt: TGTGCCAGCAGCGCCGCGGTGGCGGGGGGGCCTGAGCAGTTCTTC
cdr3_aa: CASSAAVAGGPEQFF

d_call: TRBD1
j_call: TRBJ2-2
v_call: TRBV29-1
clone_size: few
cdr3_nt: TGCAGCGTTATCTCTCACTTGGACAGGGGTCACACCGGGGAGCTGTTTTTT
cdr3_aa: CSVISHLDRGHTGELFF

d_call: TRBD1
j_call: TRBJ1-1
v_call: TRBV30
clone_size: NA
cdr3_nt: TGTGCCTGGAGTCGCGGGGACAGCTTGGGAGGTACTGAAGCTTTCTTT
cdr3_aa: CAWSRGDSLGGTEAFF

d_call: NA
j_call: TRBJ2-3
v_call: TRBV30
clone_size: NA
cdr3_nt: TGTGCCTGGAGTGCGAAGGGCACAGATACGCAGTATTTT
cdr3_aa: CAWSAKGTDTQYF

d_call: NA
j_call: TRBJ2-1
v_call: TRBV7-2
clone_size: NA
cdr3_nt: TGTGCCAGCAGCTCGAGGGGAGGTGAGCAGTTCTTC
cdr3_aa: CASSSRGGEQFF

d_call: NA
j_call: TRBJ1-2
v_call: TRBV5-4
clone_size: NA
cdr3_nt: TGTGCCAGCAGCAATTTAGACGTCGCGATCTATGGCTACACCTTC
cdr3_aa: CASSNLDVAIYGYTF

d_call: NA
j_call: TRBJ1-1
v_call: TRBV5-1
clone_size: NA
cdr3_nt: TGCGCCAGCAGCGCACAACCGGGACAGAACACTGAAGCTTTCTTT
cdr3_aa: CASSAQPGQNTEAFF

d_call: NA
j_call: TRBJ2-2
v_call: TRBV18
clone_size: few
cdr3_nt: TGTGCCAGCTCGTCCACTAACACCGGGGAGCTGTTTTTT
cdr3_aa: CASSSTNTGELFF

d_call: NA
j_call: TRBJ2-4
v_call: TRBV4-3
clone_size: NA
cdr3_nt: TGCGCCAGCAGCCAAGAAATCCGGGCGTTAAACATTCAGTACTTC
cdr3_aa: CASSQEIRALNIQYF

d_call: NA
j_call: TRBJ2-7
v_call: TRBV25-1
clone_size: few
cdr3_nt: TGTGCCAGCAGAAGGGTGGGCAACTCCTACGAGCAGTACTTC
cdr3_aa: CASRRVGNSYEQYF

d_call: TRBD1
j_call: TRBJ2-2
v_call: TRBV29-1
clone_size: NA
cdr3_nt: TGCAGCGTCGTCCGACAGGGAACGAACACCGGGGAGCTGTTTTTT
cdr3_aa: CSVVRQGTNTGELFF

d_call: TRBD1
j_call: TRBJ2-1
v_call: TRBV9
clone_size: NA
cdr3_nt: TGTGCCAGCAGCGTAGGAGGACAGGGTGCCTTCTACAATGAGCAGTTCTTC
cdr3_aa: CASSVGGQGAFYNEQFF

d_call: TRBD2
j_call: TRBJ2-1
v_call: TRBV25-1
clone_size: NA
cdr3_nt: TGTGCCAGCAGTCCCTCTAGCGGGAGGAATGAGCAGTTCTTC
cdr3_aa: CASSPSSGRNEQFF

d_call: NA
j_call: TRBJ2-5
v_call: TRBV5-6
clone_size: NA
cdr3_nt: TGTGCCAGCAGCTCCGGCCCCCAAGAGACCCAGTACTTC
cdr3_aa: CASSSGPQETQYF

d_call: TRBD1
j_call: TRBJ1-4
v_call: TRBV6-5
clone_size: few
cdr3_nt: TGTGCCAGCAGTTATATCGGACAGGGGACGGGTGAAAAACTGTTTTTT
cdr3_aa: CASSYIGQGTGEKLFF

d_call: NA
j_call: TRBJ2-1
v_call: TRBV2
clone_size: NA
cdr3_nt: TGTGCCAGCAGTGAATCGATCCGGTGTTTCTTC
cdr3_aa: CASSESIRCFF

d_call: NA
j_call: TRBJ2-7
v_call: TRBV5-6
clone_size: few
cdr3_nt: TGTGCCAGCAGCTTGGCTAAGCGGGCAGGGAAGCAGTACTTC
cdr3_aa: CASSLAKRAGKQYF

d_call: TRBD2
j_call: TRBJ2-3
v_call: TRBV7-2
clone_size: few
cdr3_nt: TGTGCCAGCAGCTCCCCGGCGGGGGTTACGCAGTATTTT
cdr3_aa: CASSSPAGVTQYF

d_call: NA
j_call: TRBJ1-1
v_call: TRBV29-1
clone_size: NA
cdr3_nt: TGCAGTAGTAGAGCCCAGGGCGCTGAAGCTTTCTTT
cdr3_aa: CSSRAQGAEAFF

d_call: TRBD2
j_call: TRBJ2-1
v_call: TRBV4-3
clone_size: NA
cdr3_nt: TGCGCCAGCAGCCGATACACTAGCGGGGGGAAGAATGAGCAGTTCTTC
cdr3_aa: CASSRYTSGGKNEQFF

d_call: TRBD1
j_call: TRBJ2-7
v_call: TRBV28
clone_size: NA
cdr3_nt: TGTGCCAGCAGTCCTCTGGGACAGGGGGCGCGTGAGCAGTACTTC
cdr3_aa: CASSPLGQGAREQYF

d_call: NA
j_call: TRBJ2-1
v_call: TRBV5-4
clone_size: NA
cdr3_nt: TGTGCCAGCAGCTTGGACCCCACCAACTCCTACAATGAGCAGTTCTTC
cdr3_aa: CASSLDPTNSYNEQFF